The present T cell receptor (beta chain) was sequenced within a study of blood T cell repertoires in COVID-19. Study at large: PBMCs, B-cell-depleted T cells, or T cells provided the cDNA or gDNA that made up the material.

In the study's own analysis: Reference gene primer amplification gave estimated nucleated cell counts. Assay: immunoSEQ multiplex PCR; the TCRdb copy retains only in-frame clones and omits some. That table gives V, J and clone size, and the DNA gave D and trimming. The table lists 85,000 to 110,000 clones, just over 85% of them singletons. The germline gives CDR1 KGHSH, CDR2 LQKENI. Trimming removed 9 bases from V and 2 bases from J, with 19 bases in between. CDR3 length: 16 amino acids. The clonotype was recovered from a human donor in a cohort sampled during active COVID-19. The gene calls are TRBV18 and TRBJ1-4, with D possibly matching TRBD1 (5 bases). Sequencing input: peripheral blood. Here the CDR3 DNA reads TGTGCCAGTGCCGGGACTCCAAAGAGTACTAATGAAAAACTGTTTTTT. This codes for CASAGTPKSTNEKLFF.